Listed below are T cell receptor beta chains from one sample, sequenced in a study of blood T cell repertoires in COVID-19. Assay: immunoSEQ multiplex PCR; the TCRdb copy retains only in-frame clones and omits some. The sample lists 250,000 to 300,000 clones, around four fifths occurring once. The specimen was peripheral blood. Source of these receptors: a man in his sixties who had recovered from COVID-19. Both conserved end residues are part of each CDR3. Fields, in order: CDR3 DNA, CDR3 protein, V gene, J gene, clone size, D gene. The D gene is left open where the match is weak. The size field is filled for only some rows; it gives once, few, many or a size class.

CDR3 DNA: TGTGCCAGCAGCCCCATAGCGGGGGGGCTCTCGAATGAGCAGTTCTTC
CDR3 protein: CASSPIAGGLSNEQFF
V gene: TRBV5-4
J gene: TRBJ2-1
clone size: .
D gene: TRBD2

CDR3 DNA: TGTGCCAGCAGCTTAGATTGGGGAAGGACAGCCGAGCAGTACTTC
CDR3 protein: CASSLDWGRTAEQYF
V gene: TRBV11-2
J gene: TRBJ2-7
clone size: .
D gene: .

CDR3 DNA: TGTGCCAGCAGTTACTCGACAGTCTCTAGCACAGATACGCAGTATTTT
CDR3 protein: CASSYSTVSSTDTQYF
V gene: TRBV6-5
J gene: TRBJ2-3
clone size: .
D gene: .

CDR3 DNA: TGTGCCAGCAGCGATGGGGGACTGAACAATCAGCCCCAGCATTTT
CDR3 protein: CASSDGGLNNQPQHF
V gene: TRBV9
J gene: TRBJ1-5
clone size: .
D gene: .

CDR3 DNA: TGTGCCAGCAGCATTAGCGGGGGGGCCCGGCCCGGGGAGCTGTTTTTT
CDR3 protein: CASSISGGARPGELFF
V gene: TRBV7-2
J gene: TRBJ2-2
clone size: few
D gene: TRBD2

CDR3 DNA: TGTGCCAGCGGGGGACAGGGGGCCCCCGGGGAGCTGTTTTTT
CDR3 protein: CASGGQGAPGELFF
V gene: TRBV2
J gene: TRBJ2-2
clone size: .
D gene: TRBD1

CDR3 DNA: TGCGCCAGCGCAGACCTGGGTGGGGACAGGGACCACGAGCAGTACTTC
CDR3 protein: CASADLGGDRDHEQYF
V gene: TRBV5-1
J gene: TRBJ2-7
clone size: .
D gene: TRBD1

CDR3 DNA: TGTGCCAGCAGCAAAGTTTCGAGCGGGGGGCCGGGTGAGCAGTTCTTC
CDR3 protein: CASSKVSSGGPGEQFF
V gene: TRBV21-1
J gene: TRBJ2-1
clone size: .
D gene: .

CDR3 DNA: TGTGCCATCCAGCAAATCACTAGCGGGATCCACAATGAGCAGTTCTTC
CDR3 protein: CAIQQITSGIHNEQFF
V gene: TRBV21-1
J gene: TRBJ2-1
clone size: .
D gene: .

CDR3 DNA: TGTGCCAGCCAGGGTTCTAGCGGGAGTTACAGCACAGATACGCAGTATTTT
CDR3 protein: CASQGSSGSYSTDTQYF
V gene: TRBV7-9
J gene: TRBJ2-3
clone size: .
D gene: TRBD2

CDR3 DNA: TGCAGCGTGGAGACAGGGGCTAACTATGGCTACACCTTC
CDR3 protein: CSVETGANYGYTF
V gene: TRBV29-1
J gene: TRBJ1-2
clone size: few
D gene: TRBD1

CDR3 DNA: TGTGCCAGCAGAAAAGACAGGGGCTATAGCAATCAGCCCCAGCATTTT
CDR3 protein: CASRKDRGYSNQPQHF
V gene: TRBV2
J gene: TRBJ1-5
clone size: once
D gene: TRBD1

CDR3 DNA: TGTGCCACCAACCCCCAGGGAGGGGGCACAGATACGCAGTATTTT
CDR3 protein: CATNPQGGGTDTQYF
V gene: TRBV2
J gene: TRBJ2-3
clone size: .
D gene: TRBD2

CDR3 DNA: TGTGCCAGCAGAGAGCTAGCGGGAGTAGCAGATACGCAGTATTTT
CDR3 protein: CASRELAGVADTQYF
V gene: TRBV2
J gene: TRBJ2-3
clone size: .
D gene: TRBD2

CDR3 DNA: TGTGCCAGCTCACCATTTCTGGCGCAGGGGGGTGGCGAGCAGTACTTC
CDR3 protein: CASSPFLAQGGGEQYF
V gene: TRBV18
J gene: TRBJ2-7
clone size: .
D gene: .